Following are 15 T cell receptor beta chains from one sample sequenced in a study of T cell changes during pregnancy in multiple sclerosis. The data were produced by immunoSEQ multiplex PCR, yet TCRdb's version contains in-frame clones alone and is incomplete. Here the sample spans approximately 27,000 clones, approximately 88% being singletons. Sequencing was performed on CD8+ T cells from peripheral blood mononuclear cells, taken before pregnancy. These receptor sequences come from a female donor with multiple sclerosis, enrolled in a pregnancy study.

The chain employs TRBV4-1 and TRBJ2-1; 7 nucleotides agree with TRBD1. Unmatched junction bases numbered 9, after V lost 0 bases and J lost 4 bases. The CDR3 loop spans 17 amino acids. The germline V gene has CDR1 MGHRA and CDR2 YSYEKL. In nucleotides, the CDR3 is TGCGCCAGCAGCCAAGATTTTTGGGACAGCGCTTACAATGAGCAGTTCTTC. Protein sequence: CASSQDFWDSAYNEQFF.

This clone was detected once. The chain links TRBV11-2 to TRBJ2-1; 12 bases agree with TRBD2. Trimming cost V 4 bases and J 4 bases; bases outside gene matches: 2. CDR1 and CDR2 (germline): SGHAT, FQNNGV. CDR3 length equals 15 residues. CDR3 sequence: CASSSTSGGYNEQFF. The CDR3 DNA reads as TGTGCCAGCAGCTCTACTAGCGGGGGGTACAATGAGCAGTTCTTC. Together with reference TRBV11-2 and TRBJ2-1, the CDR3 gives the full variable domain: EAGVAQSPRYKIIEKRQSVAFWCNPISGHATLYWYQQILGQGPKLLIQFQNNGVVDDSQLPKDRFSAERLKGVDSTLKIQPAKLEDSAVYLCASSSTSGGYNEQFFGPGTRLTVL.

This sequence joins TRBV4-1 and TRBJ2-2; 7 bases fit TRBD2. CDR1 MGHRA and CDR2 YSYEKL come from the germline V gene. The CDR3 runs 15 residues. With V trimmed by 4 bases and J by 3 bases, 5 bases remained unmatched. CDR3 sequence: CASSPLAEHTGELFF. The CDR3 nucleotides read TGCGCCAGCAGCCCGCTAGCGGAGCACACCGGGGAGCTGTTTTTT.

The chain uses TRBV19 and TRBJ1-1, with D possibly TRBD1 on 6 matching bases. V was pared by 8 bases and J by 0 bases, with 16 bases between. Germline V CDR1 and CDR2: LNHDA, SQIVND (reference sequence). The CDR3 is made up of 15 amino acids. The CDR3 loop is CASAMGAGMNTEAFF. For the CDR3, the DNA is TGTGCCAGTGCTATGGGGGCCGGGATGAACACTGAAGCTTTCTTT.

The genes are TRBV6-4 and TRBJ2-1, with 10 bases matching TRBD2. This CDR3 is 15 amino acids long. The germline V gene has CDR1 MRHNA and CDR2 SNTAGT. Unmatched junction bases numbered 4, after V lost 0 bases and J lost 8 bases. The CDR3 DNA is TGTGCCAGCAGTGACTCAAGCGGGGGGGCTTATGAGCAGTTCTTC. This sequence encodes CASSDSSGGAYEQFF.

The rearrangement links TRBV11-2 to TRBJ2-3, with TRBD2 matching 7 bases. The CDR3 length is 13 residues. Germline V lookup: CDR1 SGHAT, CDR2 FQNNGV. The trim removed 5 bases at V and 8 bases at J, leaving 7 bases unmatched. Here the CDR3 reads CASSPLGEGTQYF. CDR3 bases: TGTGCCAGCAGCCCCCTGGGGGAGGGTACGCAGTATTTT.

This chain uses TRBV5-1 with TRBJ1-2; the match to TRBD1 covers 7 bases. From germline, CDR1 is SGHRS and CDR2 YFSETQ. The CDR3 has 15 residues. The V gene end was trimmed by 0 bases and the J gene end by 3 bases; junction bases not matched to a gene: 5. CDR3 DNA: TGCGCCAGCAGCTTGGCGACAGGGAAGGACTATGGCTACACCTTC. It yields the protein CASSLATGKDYGYTF.

V is TRBV6-5 and J is TRBJ2-7, with D perhaps matching TRBD2 (7 bases). V was cut by 7 bases and J by 7 bases, with 11 bases left in between. The CDR3 totals 11 residues. The germline CDR1 and CDR2 sequences are MNHEY and SVGAGI. CDR3 nucleotides: TGTGCCAGCACCGGGGGGCTGGAGCAGTACTTC. This encodes CASTGGLEQYF.

The rearrangement uses TRBV4-1 and TRBJ2-1; TRBD1 agrees at 8 bases. The CDR3 runs to 14 residues. Trimming at V came to 4 bases and at J to 6 bases, leaving 5 bases not matched to a gene. Germline V CDR1 and CDR2: MGHRA, YSYEKL. CDR3 in DNA: TGCGCCAGCAGCCCCCAGGACAGGGTCAATGAGCAGTTCTTC. Encoded protein: CASSPQDRVNEQFF.

This chain connects TRBV6-1 to TRBJ2-7, with TRBD1 matching over 7 bases. The CDR3 has 14 amino acids. The ends lost 10 bases at V and 2 bases at J; junction bases unmatched: 11. Germline lookup yields CDR1 MNHNS and CDR2 SASEGT. The CDR3 sequence is CATKTGPRPYEQYF. CDR3 nucleotides: TGTGCCACTAAGACAGGGCCACGTCCCTACGAGCAGTACTTC.

This chain links TRBV10-2 with TRBJ1-1; 7 bases agree with TRBD1. V lost 7 bases and J lost 2; bases outside the gene matches: 10. This CDR3 contains 15 residues. Per the germline V gene, CDR1 is WSHSY and CDR2 is SAAADI. CDR3: CASTGETGLNTEAFF. The CDR3 region has the DNA TGCGCCAGCACCGGGGAGACAGGGTTAAACACTGAAGCTTTCTTT.

V is TRBV6-5 and J is TRBJ1-5, with D uncertain. CDR3 length equals 13 residues. V was cut by 8 bases and J by 4 bases, with 12 bases left in between. The V gene's germline CDR1 is MNHEY and CDR2 SVGAGI. The CDR3 loop is CASGLGENQPQHF. CDR3 DNA sequence: TGTGCCAGCGGACTCGGGGAAAATCAGCCCCAGCATTTT.

The DNA of the CDR3 is TGTGCCAGCAGTGGACTAGCGGGGGGCACAGATACGCAGTATTTT. Encoded protein: CASSGLAGGTDTQYF. V and J are TRBV6-4 and TRBJ2-3; 12 nucleotides agree with TRBD2. J gave up 1 base and V 4 bases, and 0 bases lay outside the gene matches. Germline V gene lookup returns CDR1 MRHNA and CDR2 SNTAGT. The CDR3 is 15 amino acids.

The chain joins TRBV9 to TRBJ1-2; D may be TRBD1 (5 bases). This CDR3 contains 15 residues. Germline CDR1 reads SGDLS; CDR2 reads YYNGEE. Trimming left V 2 bases short and J 0 bases short, with 11 bases between. The DNA of the CDR3 is TGTGCCAGCAGCGTCGGGACTAGTCCTAACTATGGCTACACCTTC. This sequence encodes CASSVGTSPNYGYTF.

The V gene is TRBV7-3, the J gene TRBJ2-1; D remains unclear. The CDR3 is 15 residues long. The V end lost 5 bases, the J end lost 8 bases, and 19 bases lay between the germline ends. Germline lookup yields CDR1 SGHTA and CDR2 FQGTGA. DNA for the CDR3: TGTGCCAGCAGCCTCCCTTGGGCCCAGGCCGATGAGCAGTTCTTC. Its protein is CASSLPWAQADEQFF.